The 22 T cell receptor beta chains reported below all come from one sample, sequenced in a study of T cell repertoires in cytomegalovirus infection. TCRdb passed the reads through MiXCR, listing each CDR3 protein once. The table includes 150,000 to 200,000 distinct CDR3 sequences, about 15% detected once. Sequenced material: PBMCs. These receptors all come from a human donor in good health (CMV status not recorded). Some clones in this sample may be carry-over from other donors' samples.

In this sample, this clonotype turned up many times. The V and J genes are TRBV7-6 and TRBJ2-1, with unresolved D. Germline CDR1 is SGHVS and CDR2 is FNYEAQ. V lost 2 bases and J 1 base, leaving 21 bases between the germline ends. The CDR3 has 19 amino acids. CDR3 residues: CASSLKPRFEAISYNEQFF. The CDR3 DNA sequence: TGTGCCAGCAGCTTAAAGCCGCGCTTCGAGGCTATATCCTACAATGAGCAGTTCTTC.

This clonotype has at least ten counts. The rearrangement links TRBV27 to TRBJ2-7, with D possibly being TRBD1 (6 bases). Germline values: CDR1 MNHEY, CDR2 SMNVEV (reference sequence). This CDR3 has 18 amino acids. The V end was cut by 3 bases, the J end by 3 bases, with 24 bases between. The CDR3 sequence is CASSFLLPGQNLLYEQYF. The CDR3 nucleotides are TGTGCCAGCAGTTTCCTCCTCCCCGGACAGAACTTACTCTACGAGCAGTACTTC.

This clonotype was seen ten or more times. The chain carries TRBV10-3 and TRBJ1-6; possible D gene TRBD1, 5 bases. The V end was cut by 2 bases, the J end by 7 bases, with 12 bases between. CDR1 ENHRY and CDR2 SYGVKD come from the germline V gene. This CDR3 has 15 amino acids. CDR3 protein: CAISEDQGGNSPLHF. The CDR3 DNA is TGTGCCATCAGTGAGGATCAGGGTGGGAATTCACCCCTCCACTTT.

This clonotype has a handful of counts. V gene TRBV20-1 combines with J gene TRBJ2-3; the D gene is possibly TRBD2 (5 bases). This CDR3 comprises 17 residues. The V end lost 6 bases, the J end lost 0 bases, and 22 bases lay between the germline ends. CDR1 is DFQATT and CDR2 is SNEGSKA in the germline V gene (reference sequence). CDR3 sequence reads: CSASPPSWGASTDTQYF. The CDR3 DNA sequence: TGCAGTGCAAGCCCCCCTAGCTGGGGAGCTAGCACAGATACGCAGTATTTT.

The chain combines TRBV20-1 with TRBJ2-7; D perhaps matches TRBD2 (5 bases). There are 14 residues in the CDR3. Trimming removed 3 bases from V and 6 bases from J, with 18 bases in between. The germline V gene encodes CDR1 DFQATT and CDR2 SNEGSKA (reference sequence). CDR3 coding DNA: TGCAGTGCTAGTCAGACAAGCCGTCGGGGCGAGCAGTACTTC. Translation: CSASQTSRRGEQYF.

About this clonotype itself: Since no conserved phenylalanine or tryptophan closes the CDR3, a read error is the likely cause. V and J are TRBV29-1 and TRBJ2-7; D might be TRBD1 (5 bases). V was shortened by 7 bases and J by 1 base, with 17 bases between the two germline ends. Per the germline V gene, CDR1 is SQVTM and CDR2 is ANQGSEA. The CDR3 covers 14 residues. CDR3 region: CSATDSLRSYEQYL. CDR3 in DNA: TGCAGCGCCACAGACAGCCTACGGTCCTACGAGCAGTACCTC.

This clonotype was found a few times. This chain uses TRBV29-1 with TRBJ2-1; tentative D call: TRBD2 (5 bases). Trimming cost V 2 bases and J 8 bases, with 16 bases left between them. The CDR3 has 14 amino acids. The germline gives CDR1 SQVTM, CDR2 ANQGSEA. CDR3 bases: TGCAGCGTTGAACAGTCGGGGTCTTGGGATGAGCAGTTCTTC. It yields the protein CSVEQSGSWDEQFF.

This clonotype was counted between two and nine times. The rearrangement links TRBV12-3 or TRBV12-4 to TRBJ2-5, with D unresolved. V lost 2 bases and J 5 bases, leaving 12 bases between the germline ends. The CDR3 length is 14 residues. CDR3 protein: CASSLFRVGETQYF. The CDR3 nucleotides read TGTGCCAGCAGTTTATTTCGGGTCGGGGAGACCCAGTACTTC.

CDR3 coding DNA: TGTGCCAGCAGACTGGACAGTAGCTCCTACAATGAGCAGTTCTTC. Protein: CASRLDSSSYNEQFF. The V call is TRBV28, the J call TRBJ2-1, with TRBD1 as a possible D gene (6 bases). CDR3 size: 15 residues. Germline CDR1 reads MDHEN; CDR2 reads SYDVKM. Trimming cost V 6 bases and J 0 bases, with 12 bases left between them.

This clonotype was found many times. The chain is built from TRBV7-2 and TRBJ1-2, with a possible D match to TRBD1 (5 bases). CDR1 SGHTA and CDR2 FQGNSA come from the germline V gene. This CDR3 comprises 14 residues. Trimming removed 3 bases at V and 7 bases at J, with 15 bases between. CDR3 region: CASSFRDGLGGYTF. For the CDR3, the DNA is TGTGCCAGCAGCTTTAGGGACGGCTTGGGTGGCTACACCTTC.

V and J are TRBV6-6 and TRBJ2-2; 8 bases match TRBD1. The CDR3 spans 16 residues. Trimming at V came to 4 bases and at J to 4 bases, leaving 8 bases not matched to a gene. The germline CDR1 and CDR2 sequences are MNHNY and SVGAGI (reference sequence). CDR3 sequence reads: CASSSNRGIFTGELFF. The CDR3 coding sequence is TGTGCCAGCAGTTCCAACAGGGGGATTTTCACCGGGGAGCTGTTTTTT.

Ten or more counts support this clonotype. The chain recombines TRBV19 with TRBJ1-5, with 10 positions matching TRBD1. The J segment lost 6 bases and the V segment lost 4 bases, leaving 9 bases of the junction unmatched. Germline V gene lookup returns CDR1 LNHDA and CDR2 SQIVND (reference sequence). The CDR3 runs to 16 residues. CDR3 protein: CASSSPGTGDGQPQHF. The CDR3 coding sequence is TGTGCCAGTAGTAGTCCCGGGACAGGGGATGGTCAGCCCCAGCATTTT.

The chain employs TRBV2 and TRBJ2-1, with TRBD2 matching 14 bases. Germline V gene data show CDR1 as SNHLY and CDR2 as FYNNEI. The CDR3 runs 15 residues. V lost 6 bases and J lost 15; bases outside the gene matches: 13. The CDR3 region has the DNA TGTGCCAGCAGGGCGGGACTAGCGGGGGCCGCCTCGCCGTTCTTC. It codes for CASRAGLAGAASPFF.

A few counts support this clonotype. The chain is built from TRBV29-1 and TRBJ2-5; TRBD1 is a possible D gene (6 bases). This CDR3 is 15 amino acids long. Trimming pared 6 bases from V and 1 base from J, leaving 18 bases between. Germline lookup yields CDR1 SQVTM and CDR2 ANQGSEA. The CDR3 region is CSVPSGQLIQETQYF. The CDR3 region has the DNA TGCAGCGTCCCCTCGGGACAACTAATCCAAGAGACCCAGTACTTC.

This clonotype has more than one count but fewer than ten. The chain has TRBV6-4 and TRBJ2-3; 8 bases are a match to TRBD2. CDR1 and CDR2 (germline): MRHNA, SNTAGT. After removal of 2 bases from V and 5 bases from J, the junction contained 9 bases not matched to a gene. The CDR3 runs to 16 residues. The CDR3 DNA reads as TGTGCCAGCAGTGACCTCGCGGGGGGTCCTCAAGATACGCAGTATTTT. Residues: CASSDLAGGPQDTQYF.

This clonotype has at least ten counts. CDR3 loop: CASSPGGADTQYF. CDR3 sequence (DNA): TGTGCCAGCAGTCCAGGGGGGGCCGATACGCAGTATTTT. The gene calls are TRBV6-4 and TRBJ2-3; TRBD1 or TRBD2 may be the D gene (7 bases each). CDR3 length: 13 amino acids. Germline lookup yields CDR1 MRHNA and CDR2 SNTAGT. The V end was cut by 5 bases, the J end by 6 bases, with 12 bases between.

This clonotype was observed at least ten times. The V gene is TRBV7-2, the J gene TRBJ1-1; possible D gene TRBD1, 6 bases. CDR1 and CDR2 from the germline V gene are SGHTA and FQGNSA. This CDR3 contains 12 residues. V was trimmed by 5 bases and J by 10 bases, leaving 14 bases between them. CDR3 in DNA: TGTGCCAGCAGCCCTACCCAGGGGCTAGCTTTCTTT. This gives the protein CASSPTQGLAFF.

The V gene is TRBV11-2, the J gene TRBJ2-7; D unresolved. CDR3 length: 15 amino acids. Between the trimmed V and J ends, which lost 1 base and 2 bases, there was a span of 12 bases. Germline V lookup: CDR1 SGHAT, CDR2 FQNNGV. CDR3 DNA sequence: TGTGCCAGCAGCTTAGCGGCGTTTCGGACCTACGAGCAGTACTTC. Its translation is CASSLAAFRTYEQYF.

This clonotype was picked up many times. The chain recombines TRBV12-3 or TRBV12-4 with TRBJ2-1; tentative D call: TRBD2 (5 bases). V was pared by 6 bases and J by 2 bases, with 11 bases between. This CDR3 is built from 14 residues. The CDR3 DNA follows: TGTGCCAGCAGCCCGGACGGGGCCTACAATGAGCAGTTCTTC. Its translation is CASSPDGAYNEQFF.

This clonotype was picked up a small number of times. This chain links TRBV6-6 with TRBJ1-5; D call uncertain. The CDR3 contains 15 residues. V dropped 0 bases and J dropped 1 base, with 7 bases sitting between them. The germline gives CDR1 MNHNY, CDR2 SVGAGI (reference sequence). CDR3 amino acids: CASSYSPVSNQPQHF. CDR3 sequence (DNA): TGTGCCAGCAGTTACTCACCAGTAAGCAATCAGCCCCAGCATTTT.

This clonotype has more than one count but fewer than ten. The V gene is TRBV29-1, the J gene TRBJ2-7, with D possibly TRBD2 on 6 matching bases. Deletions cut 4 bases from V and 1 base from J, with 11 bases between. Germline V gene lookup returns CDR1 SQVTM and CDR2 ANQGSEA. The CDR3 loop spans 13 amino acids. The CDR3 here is CSVVTRESYEQYF. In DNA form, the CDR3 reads TGCAGCGTTGTGACTAGGGAGTCCTACGAGCAGTACTTC.

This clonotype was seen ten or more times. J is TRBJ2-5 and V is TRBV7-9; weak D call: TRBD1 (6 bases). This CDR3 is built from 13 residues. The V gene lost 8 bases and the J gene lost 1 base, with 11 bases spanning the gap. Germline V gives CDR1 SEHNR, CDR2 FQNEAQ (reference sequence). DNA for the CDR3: TGTGCCAGCCCCACAGGGACCCAAGAGACCCAGTACTTC. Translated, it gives CASPTGTQETQYF.